This is a list of T cell receptor beta chains from one sample in a study of T cells after yellow fever vaccination. TCRdb reprocessed the 5' RACE reads via MiXCR and lists one record per CDR3 protein. This table holds 450,000 to 550,000 distinct CDR3 sequences, roughly 19% found once. This specimen was PBMCs, taken 15 days after the yellow fever booster vaccination. The receptor source for this set is a man aged 25-45 years who received the YFV17D yellow fever vaccine. Each CDR3 is given with its conserved first and last residue. D genes are given only for firm matches. Size is stated for part of the rows, as once, few or many counts, or as a class when the clone is expanded.

few,.,TRBJ1-2,TRBV20-1,CSAGSGGDYGYTF,TGCAGTGCTGGCTCCGGCGGAGACTATGGCTACACCTTC
.,.,TRBJ2-7,TRBV27,CASSNRPGHPPYEQYF,TGTGCCAGCAGTAATAGGCCGGGACACCCGCCCTACGAGCAGTACTTC
few,.,TRBJ2-5,TRBV28,CASTVGVETQYF,TGTGCCAGCACCGTAGGGGTGGAGACCCAGTACTTC
.,.,TRBJ2-5,TRBV20-1,CSARDTLRSQYF,TGCAGTGCTAGAGATACACTCCGGTCCCAGTACTTC
.,.,TRBJ1-1,TRBV7-3,CASSLFPNSPEAFF,TGTGCCAGCAGCTTATTTCCAAATTCGCCGGAAGCTTTCTTT
few,.,TRBJ2-7,TRBV6-2/TRBV6-3,CASSYGLRAYEQYF,TGTGCCAGCAGTTACGGCCTTCGTGCCTACGAGCAGTACTTC
few,TRBD1,TRBJ2-2,TRBV29-1,CSVDRENTGELFF,TGCAGCGTCGACAGGGAAAACACCGGGGAGCTGTTTTTT
many,.,TRBJ2-2,TRBV12-3/TRBV12-4,CASSQQGTGELFF,TGTGCCAGCAGTCAGCAGGGAACCGGGGAGCTGTTTTTT
.,TRBD2,TRBJ2-3,TRBV7-2,CASSARREADTQYF,TGTGCCAGCAGCGCGAGGCGGGAGGCAGATACGCAGTATTTT
.,TRBD1,TRBJ2-2,TRBV4-3,CASSQGSGGQGFTGELFF,TGCGCCAGCAGCCAAGGGTCAGGGGGACAGGGATTCACCGGGGAGCTGTTTTTT
.,.,TRBJ1-2,TRBV4-3,CASSQGLLKGYTF,TGCGCCAGCAGCCAAGGACTCCTGAAGGGCTACACCTTC
.,.,TRBJ1-5,TRBV12-3/TRBV12-4,CASSPPTAYQPQHF,TGTGCCAGCAGTCCCCCGACAGCCTATCAGCCCCAGCATTTT
.,TRBD2,TRBJ2-1,TRBV28,CASKEREREQFF,TGTGCCAGCAAGGAGCGGGAGAGGGAGCAGTTCTTC
.,.,TRBJ1-2,TRBV7-9,CASSPPQRGYTF,TGTGCCAGCAGCCCCCCACAACGGGGCTACACCTTC
few,.,TRBJ1-2,TRBV21-1,CASSKGRLGYTF,TGTGCCAGCAGCAAAGGAAGGCTGGGCTACACCTTC